Sequencing of this T cell receptor beta chain was carried out in a study of T cell changes during pregnancy in multiple sclerosis. V dropped 0 bases and J dropped 11 bases, with 14 bases sitting between them. The germline V gene encodes CDR1 SGHKS and CDR2 YYEKEE (reference sequence). The CDR3 contains 13 residues. Assay: immunoSEQ multiplex PCR; the TCRdb copy retains only in-frame clones and omits some. The sample gives under 70,000 clones, about nine tenths of which show up once; approximately 1.4% is in the top ten. The sequence was collected from a female donor in good health, enrolled as a control in a pregnancy study. The chain links TRBV5-5 to TRBJ1-1; maybe TRBD1 (6 bases). This sample comprised peripheral blood, obtained after pregnancy. CDR3 region: CASSLAAGAPAFF. The CDR3 DNA follows: TGTGCCAGCAGCTTGGCCGCAGGGGCGCCGGCTTTCTTT.